Below are 21 T cell receptor beta chains sequenced from a single sample in a study of blood T cell repertoires in COVID-19. Clones were read by immunoSEQ multiplex PCR, and TCRdb kept only the in-frame ones, dropping some. The sample gives a few hundred thousand clones, 65% to 90% of which show up once; 3.5% to 5% is in the top ten. Source material: peripheral blood. The receptors derive from a man aged 50 or older with acute or convalescent COVID-19.

The chain uses TRBV6-2 or TRBV6-3 and TRBJ1-5; 7 bases align to TRBD1. This CDR3 has 19 residues. The V and J ends lost 2 bases and 3 bases, in that order; junction bases with no gene match: 16. The germline gives CDR1 MNHEY, CDR2 SVGEGT. CDR3 in amino acids: CASSYGRTGRLPINQPQHF. Written as DNA, the CDR3 is TGTGCCAGCAGTTACGGACGGACAGGACGTCTCCCCATCAATCAGCCCCAGCATTTT.

This CDR3 is CASRPPGIYNEQFF. CDR3 bases: TGTGCCAGCAGACCTCCGGGTATCTACAATGAGCAGTTCTTC. The chain carries TRBV7-2 and TRBJ2-1; the D is unclear. The CDR3 is made up of 14 amino acids. Germline V CDR1 and CDR2: SGHTA, FQGNSA. V shed 6 bases and J shed 3 bases, with 12 bases lying between them.

The chain uses TRBV6-5 and TRBJ1-6; 8 positions match TRBD1. Germline V gene sequence: CDR1 MNHEY, CDR2 SVGAGI. This CDR3 is 14 amino acids long. J gave up 7 bases and V 6 bases, and 5 bases lay outside the gene matches. The CDR3 DNA reads as TGTGCCAGCAGAGGACAGGGTGGAAATTCACCCCTCCACTTT. This encodes CASRGQGGNSPLHF.

J is TRBJ1-1 and V is TRBV19; 7 bases match TRBD1. The length of the CDR3 is 15 residues. The V segment lost 2 bases and the J segment 5 bases; nucleotides outside the gene matches: 8. The germline V gene has CDR1 LNHDA and CDR2 SQIVND (reference sequence). The CDR3 loop reads CASSIYDRDLTEAFF. The CDR3 nucleotides are TGTGCCAGTAGTATATACGACAGGGACTTGACTGAAGCTTTCTTT.

This clone is a singleton in its sample. J is TRBJ1-1 and V is TRBV5-1; D unclear. The CDR3 consists of 14 residues. The V end was cut by 0 bases, the J end by 4 bases, with 10 bases between. Germline assignment: CDR1 SGHRS and CDR2 YFSETQ. CDR3 coding DNA: TGCGCCAGCAGCTTGGGCATCTCGGGCACTGAAGCTTTCTTT. Protein product: CASSLGISGTEAFF.

The chain is built from TRBV2 and TRBJ1-5; 7 nucleotides match TRBD1. V lost 6 bases and J lost 7; bases outside the gene matches: 9. This CDR3 spans 14 amino acids. Germline V CDR1 and CDR2: SNHLY, FYNNEI. CDR3 DNA sequence: TGTGCCAGCAGAGGGACAGCCCCGGCGCAGCCCCAGCATTTT. Protein: CASRGTAPAQPQHF.

This chain links TRBV12-3 or TRBV12-4 with TRBJ1-1, with D perhaps matching TRBD1 (5 bases). V was pared by 10 bases and J by 5 bases, with 17 bases between. The CDR3 is made up of 13 amino acids. Here the CDR3 DNA reads TGTGCCACCTCCCACGGCAGGGAAACTGAAGCTTTCTTT. Translating it yields CATSHGRETEAFF.

The chain links TRBV6-5 to TRBJ2-2; the match to TRBD1 covers 7 bases. J lost 1 base, V lost 5 bases, and 4 bases had no gene match. CDR1 is MNHEY and CDR2 is SVGAGI in the germline V gene. The CDR3 length is 15 residues. Here the CDR3 DNA reads TGTGCCAGCAGTCCACGGACAGGGAACACCGGGGAGCTGTTTTTT. Translation: CASSPRTGNTGELFF.

A few counts support this clone. The chain employs TRBV19 and TRBJ1-1, with TRBD1 identical over 8 bases. Looked up from germline, CDR1 is LNHDA and CDR2 is SQIVND (reference sequence). V lost 2 bases and J lost 1; bases outside the gene matches: 3. The CDR3 totals 15 residues. The CDR3 DNA is TGTGCCAGTAGTATATGGGGGACAGGGAACACTGAAGCTTTCTTT. It is translated as CASSIWGTGNTEAFF.

The chain is built from TRBV19 and TRBJ1-1, with a possible D match to TRBD1 (6 bases). Germline V gives CDR1 LNHDA, CDR2 SQIVND (reference sequence). V was trimmed by 5 bases and J by 0 bases, leaving 19 bases between them. This CDR3 spans 17 amino acids. The CDR3 DNA sequence: TGTGCCAGTAGTGGGGGCGGAAGGACGGCGCTGAACACTGAAGCTTTCTTT. It yields the protein CASSGGGRTALNTEAFF.

V usage is TRBV5-8 and J usage is TRBJ2-5; tentative D call: TRBD1 (6 bases). Trimming left V 2 bases short and J 3 bases short, with 8 bases between. This CDR3 is built from 13 residues. Per the germline V gene, CDR1 is SGHTS and CDR2 is YDEGEE. The CDR3 reads CASSFGQKETQYF. CDR3 DNA sequence: TGTGCCAGCAGCTTCGGACAGAAAGAGACCCAGTACTTC.

The J gene is TRBJ2-7, the V gene TRBV6-6; a possible D gene is TRBD2 (6 bases). V was cut by 4 bases and J by 4 bases, with 14 bases left in between. The CDR3 has 14 residues. The germline gives CDR1 MNHNY, CDR2 SVGAGI (reference sequence). DNA of the CDR3: TGTGCCAGCAGTTCCGGGACTCTCCTTTACGAGCAGTACTTC. Protein sequence: CASSSGTLLYEQYF.

The chain is built from TRBV2 and TRBJ1-2; 12 bases align to TRBD1. V trimming: 4 bases; J trimming: 8 bases; junction bases outside the gene matches: 11. The CDR3 is made up of 16 amino acids. CDR1 SNHLY and CDR2 FYNNEI come from the germline V gene. The CDR3 sequence is CASSAGRGQGARGYTF. Here the CDR3 DNA reads TGTGCCAGCAGTGCGGGTCGGGGACAGGGGGCGCGGGGCTACACCTTC.

The chain carries TRBV9 and TRBJ2-3; possible D gene TRBD1, 6 bases. The CDR3 length is 16 residues. The germline V gene encodes CDR1 SGDLS and CDR2 YYNGEE. Trimming removed 0 bases from V and 2 bases from J, with 13 bases in between. The CDR3 loop is CASSVALGANTDTQYF. CDR3 bases: TGTGCCAGCAGCGTAGCTTTGGGGGCGAACACAGATACGCAGTATTTT.

The rearrangement links TRBV7-9 to TRBJ1-2, with 9 bases matching TRBD1. Germline V CDR1 and CDR2: SEHNR, FQNEAQ (reference sequence). After removal of 5 bases from V and 4 bases from J, the junction contained 5 bases not matched to a gene. The CDR3 spans 14 residues. The CDR3 DNA sequence: TGTGCCAGCAGCGCCCCGGACAGGGGCTATGGCTACACCTTC. Protein product: CASSAPDRGYGYTF.

With respect to this clone: Additional DNA sequences in this sample encode the identical CDR3. The CDR3 spells CASTSGSTGNTIYF. The DNA for the CDR3 is TGTGCCAGTACCTCAGGGTCCACTGGAAACACCATATATTTT. This chain connects TRBV19 to TRBJ1-3; D might be TRBD1 (5 bases). Trimming removed 7 bases from V and 2 bases from J, with 12 bases in between. The CDR3 covers 14 residues. Per the germline V gene, CDR1 is LNHDA and CDR2 is SQIVND (reference sequence). Complete variable domain (other parts from reference TRBV19 and TRBJ1-3): DGGITQSPKYLFRKEGQNVTLSCEQNLNHDAMYWYRQDPGQGLRLIYYSQIVNDFQKGDIAEGYSVSREKKESFPLTVTSAQKNPTAFYLCASTSGSTGNTIYFGEGSWLTVV.

This sequence joins TRBV7-9 and TRBJ2-5; D is undetermined. Germline loops: CDR1 SEHNR, CDR2 FQNEAQ (reference sequence). The CDR3 spans 14 residues. V lost 3 bases and J lost 1, with 9 bases in between. As DNA, the CDR3 is TGTGCCAGCAGCTTCGGTTTGCCCCAAGAGACCCAGTACTTC. Protein: CASSFGLPQETQYF.

The chain recombines TRBV5-1 with TRBJ1-1; 7 nucleotides agree with TRBD1. Per germline, CDR1 SGHRS and CDR2 YFSETQ. CDR3 length: 15 amino acids. Trimming at V came to 1 base and at J to 3 bases, leaving 6 bases not matched to a gene. CDR3 sequence reads: CASSLTGDRYTEAFF. The CDR3 DNA reads TGCGCCAGCAGCTTGACAGGGGATAGGTACACTGAAGCTTTCTTT.

The J gene is TRBJ1-1, the V gene TRBV5-1, with D uncertain. The CDR3 loop spans 13 amino acids. V was shortened by 4 bases and J by 4 bases, with 11 bases between the two germline ends. Germline V gene lookup returns CDR1 SGHRS and CDR2 YFSETQ. The CDR3 DNA reads as TGCGCCAGCAGCCGGGTGGTTGGCACTGAAGCTTTCTTT. It encodes CASSRVVGTEAFF.

DNA of the CDR3: TGTGCCAGCAGCCTAGGGGGCGCGGAACTGTTTTTT. Translated, it gives CASSLGGAELFF. The genes are TRBV7-9 and TRBJ1-4, with 7 bases lining up with TRBD1. The V gene's germline CDR1 is SEHNR and CDR2 FQNEAQ (reference sequence). The CDR3 totals 12 residues. With 5 bases clipped from V and 12 bases from J, the junction kept 6 bases outside the gene matches. Complete variable domain (other parts from reference TRBV7-9 and TRBJ1-4): DTGVSQNPRHKITKRGQNVTFRCDPISEHNRLYWYRQTLGQGPEFLTYFQNEAQLEKSRLLSDRFSAERPKGSFSTLEIQRTEQGDSAMYLCASSLGGAELFFGSGTQLSVL.

The chain uses TRBV6-5 and TRBJ1-5; a weak D match, TRBD1 (6 bases). The CDR3 runs to 15 residues. Germline V CDR1 and CDR2: MNHEY, SVGAGI. V lost 6 bases to trimming and J lost 4 bases, with 16 bases between them. The CDR3 protein is CASSGQGNGNQPQHF. As DNA, the CDR3 is TGTGCCAGCAGCGGGCAGGGGAACGGTAATCAGCCCCAGCATTTT.